The present T cell receptor beta chain was sequenced within a study of blood T cell repertoires in COVID-19. Across the whole study: Collection of acute and convalescent COVID-19 samples took place in the United States, Italy and Spain. PBMCs, B-cell-depleted T cells, or T cells provided the cDNA or gDNA that made up the material.

The CDR3 is 16 amino acids. Germline trimming cut 0 bases from V and 1 base from J; bases unmatched to any gene: 3. Germline V gene lookup returns CDR1 ENHRY and CDR2 SYGVKD. In the study's own analysis: Reference gene primers were amplified, and this amplification served to estimate nucleated cell counts. Here immunoSEQ multiplex PCR was the method, and the copy in TCRdb shows in-frame clones only, minus some. That table gives V, J and clone size, and the DNA gave D and trimming. Of over 50,000 clones in the sample, approximately 83% were seen once. The sequencing sample was made of peripheral blood. The rearrangement joins TRBV10-3 to TRBJ2-1; TRBD1 agrees at 7 bases. The TCR sequence derives from a human donor in a cohort sampled during active COVID-19. The CDR3 DNA is TGTGCCATCAGTGAGTCGACAGGGCCATCCTACAATGAGCAGTTCTTC. Its protein is CAISESTGPSYNEQFF.